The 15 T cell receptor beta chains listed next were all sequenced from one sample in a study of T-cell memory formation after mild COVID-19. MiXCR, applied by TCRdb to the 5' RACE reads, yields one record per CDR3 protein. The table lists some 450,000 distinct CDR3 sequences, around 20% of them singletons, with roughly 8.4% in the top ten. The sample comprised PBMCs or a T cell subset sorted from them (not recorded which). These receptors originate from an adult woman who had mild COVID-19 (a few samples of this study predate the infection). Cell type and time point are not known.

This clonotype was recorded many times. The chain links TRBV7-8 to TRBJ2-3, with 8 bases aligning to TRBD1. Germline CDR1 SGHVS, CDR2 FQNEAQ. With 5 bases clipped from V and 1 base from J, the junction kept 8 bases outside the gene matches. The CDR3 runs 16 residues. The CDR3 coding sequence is TGTGCCAGCAGCACCGGACAGGGATTCGGCACAGATACGCAGTATTTT. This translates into CASSTGQGFGTDTQYF.

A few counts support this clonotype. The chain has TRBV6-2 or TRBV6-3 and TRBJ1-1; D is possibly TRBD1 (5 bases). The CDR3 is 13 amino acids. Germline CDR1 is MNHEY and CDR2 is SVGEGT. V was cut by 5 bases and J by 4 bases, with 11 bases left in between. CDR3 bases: TGTGCCAGCAGTACATACAGGTCCACTGAAGCTTTCTTT. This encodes CASSTYRSTEAFF.

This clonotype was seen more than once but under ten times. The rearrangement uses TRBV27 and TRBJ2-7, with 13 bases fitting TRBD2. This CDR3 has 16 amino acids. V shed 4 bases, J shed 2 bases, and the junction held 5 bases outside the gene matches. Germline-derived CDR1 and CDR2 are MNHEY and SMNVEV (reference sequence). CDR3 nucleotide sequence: TGTGCCAGCAGTTCCGGACTAGCGGGAGTCGCCTACGAGCAGTACTTC. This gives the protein CASSSGLAGVAYEQYF.

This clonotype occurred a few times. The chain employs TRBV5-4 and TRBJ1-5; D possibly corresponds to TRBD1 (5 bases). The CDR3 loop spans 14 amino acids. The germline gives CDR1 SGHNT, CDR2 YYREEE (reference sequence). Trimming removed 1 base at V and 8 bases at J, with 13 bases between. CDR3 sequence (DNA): TGTGCCAGCAGCTTGTTCGGGGGTGTGGAGCCCCAGCATTTT. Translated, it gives CASSLFGGVEPQHF.

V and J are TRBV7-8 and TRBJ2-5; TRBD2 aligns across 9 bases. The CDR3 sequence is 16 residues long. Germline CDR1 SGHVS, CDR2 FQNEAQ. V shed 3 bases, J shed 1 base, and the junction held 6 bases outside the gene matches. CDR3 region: CASSLGLANFQETQYF. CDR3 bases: TGTGCCAGCAGCTTGGGACTAGCAAACTTCCAAGAGACCCAGTACTTC.

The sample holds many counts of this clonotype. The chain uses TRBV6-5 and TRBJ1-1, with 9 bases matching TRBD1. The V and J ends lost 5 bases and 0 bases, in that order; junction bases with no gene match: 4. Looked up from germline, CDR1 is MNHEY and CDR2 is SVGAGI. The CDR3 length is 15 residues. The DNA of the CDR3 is TGTGCCAGCAGTCGAGGACAGGGGATGAACACTGAAGCTTTCTTT. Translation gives CASSRGQGMNTEAFF.

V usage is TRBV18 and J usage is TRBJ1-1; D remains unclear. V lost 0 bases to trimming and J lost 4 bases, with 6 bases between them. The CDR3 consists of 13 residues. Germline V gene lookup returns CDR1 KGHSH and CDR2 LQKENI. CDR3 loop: CASSPPIPTEAFF. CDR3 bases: TGTGCCAGCTCACCACCAATCCCCACTGAAGCTTTCTTT. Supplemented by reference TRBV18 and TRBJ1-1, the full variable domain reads NAGVMQNPRHLVRRRGQEARLRCSPMKGHSHVYWYRQLPEEGLKFMVYLQKENIIDESGMPKERFSAEFPKEGPSILRIQQVVRGDSAAYFCASSPPIPTEAFFGQGTRLTVV.

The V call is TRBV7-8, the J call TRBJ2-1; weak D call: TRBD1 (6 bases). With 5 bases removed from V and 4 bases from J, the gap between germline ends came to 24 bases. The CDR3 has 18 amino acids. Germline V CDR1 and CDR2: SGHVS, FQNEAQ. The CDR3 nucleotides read TGTGCCAGCAGCCCCGAAGCCGGGACAATCAGCCCTTACAATGAGCAGTTCTTC. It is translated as CASSPEAGTISPYNEQFF.

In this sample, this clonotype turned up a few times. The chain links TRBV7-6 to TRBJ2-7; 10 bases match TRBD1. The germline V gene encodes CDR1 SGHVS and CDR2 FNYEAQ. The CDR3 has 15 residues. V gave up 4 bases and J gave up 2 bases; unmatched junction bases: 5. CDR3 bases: TGTGCCAGCAGCTCGAGGACAGGGGGAACCTACGAGCAGTACTTC. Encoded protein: CASSSRTGGTYEQYF.

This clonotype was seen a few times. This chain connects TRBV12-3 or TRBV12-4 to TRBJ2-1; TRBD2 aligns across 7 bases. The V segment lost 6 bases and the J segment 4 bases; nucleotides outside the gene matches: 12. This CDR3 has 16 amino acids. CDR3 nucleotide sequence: TGTGCCAGCAGCCAGACGAGGCTAGCGGTGTACAATGAGCAGTTCTTC. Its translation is CASSQTRLAVYNEQFF.

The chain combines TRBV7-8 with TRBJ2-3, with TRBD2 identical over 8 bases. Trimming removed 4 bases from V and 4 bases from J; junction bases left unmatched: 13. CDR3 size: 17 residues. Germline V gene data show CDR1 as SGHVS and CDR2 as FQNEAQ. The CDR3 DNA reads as TGTGCCAGCAGCTCAGTGCTAGCGGGCCGTTCCGCAGATACGCAGTATTTT. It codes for CASSSVLAGRSADTQYF.

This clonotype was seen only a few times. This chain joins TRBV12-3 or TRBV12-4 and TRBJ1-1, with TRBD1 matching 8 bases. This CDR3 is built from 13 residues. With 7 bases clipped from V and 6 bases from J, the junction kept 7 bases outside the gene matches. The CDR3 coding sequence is TGTGCCAGCACTACGTGGGACAGGTCTGAAGCTTTCTTT. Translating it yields CASTTWDRSEAFF.

CDR3 sequence reads: CASRGRSSYEQYF. CDR3 in DNA: TGTGCCAGCAGGGGCAGAAGCTCCTACGAGCAGTACTTC. The V call is TRBV25-1, the J call TRBJ2-7, with D unclear. V was pared by 6 bases and J by 0 bases, with 9 bases between. CDR1 is MGHDK and CDR2 is SYGVNS in the germline V gene. The CDR3 covers 13 residues.

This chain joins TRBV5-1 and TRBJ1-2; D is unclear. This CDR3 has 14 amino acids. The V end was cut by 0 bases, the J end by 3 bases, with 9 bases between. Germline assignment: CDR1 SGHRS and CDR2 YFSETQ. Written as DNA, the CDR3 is TGCGCCAGCAGCTTGGACGGGTTAGACTATGGCTACACCTTC. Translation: CASSLDGLDYGYTF.

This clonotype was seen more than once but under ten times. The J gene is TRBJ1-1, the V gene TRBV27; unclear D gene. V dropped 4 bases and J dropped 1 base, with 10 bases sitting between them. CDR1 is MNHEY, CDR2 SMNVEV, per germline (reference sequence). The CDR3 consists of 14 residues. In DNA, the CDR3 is TGTGCCAGCAGTTCTAGACACAAGAACACTGAAGCTTTCTTT. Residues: CASSSRHKNTEAFF.